The 24 T cell receptor beta chains listed next were all sequenced from one sample in a study of shared clonotypes between healthy human individuals. Only in-frame clones appear in the TCRdb table, and some are missing; sequencing was by immunoSEQ multiplex PCR. The sample lists roughly 2,300,000 clones; 80% to 95% were seen once. Sequencing input: naive CD4+ T cells from PBMCs. Subset described: CD45RA+ positively selected. These receptors all stem from a man younger than 35 in good health. Some clones in this sample may be carry-over from other donors' samples.

The table lists this clone with a count of one. The V call is TRBV14, the J call TRBJ2-7; D may correspond to TRBD1 or TRBD2 (7 bases each). The CDR3 is 17 residues long. V was shortened by 4 bases and J by 0 bases, with 19 bases between the two germline ends. The germline CDR1 and CDR2 sequences are SGHDN and FVKESK. In DNA, the CDR3 is TGTGCCAGCAGCCCTAGTGGAGGGAGGGACAGCTCCTACGAGCAGTACTTC. Protein: CASSPSGGRDSSYEQYF.

J is TRBJ2-7 and V is TRBV5-1, with a possible D match to TRBD1 (6 bases). The CDR3 has 16 residues. V lost 0 bases and J 4 bases, leaving 17 bases between the germline ends. In germline, CDR1 is SGHRS, CDR2 YFSETQ. In nucleotides, the CDR3 is TGCGCCAGCAGCTTGGCAGTCGGGCTCCAGGGGTACGAGCAGTACTTC. Translation: CASSLAVGLQGYEQYF. Together with reference TRBV5-1 and TRBJ2-7, the CDR3 gives the full variable domain: KAGVTQTPRYLIKTRGQQVTLSCSPISGHRSVSWYQQTPGQGLQFLFEYFSETQRNKGNFPGRFSGRQFSNSRSEMNVSTLELGDSALYLCASSLAVGLQGYEQYFGPGTRLTVT.

This clone was detected a few times. This chain links TRBV11-2 with TRBJ1-1; D is perhaps TRBD1 (5 bases). Between the trimmed V and J ends, which lost 4 bases and 7 bases, there was a span of 13 bases. The germline V gene encodes CDR1 SGHAT and CDR2 FQNNGV. This CDR3 has 13 residues. CDR3 protein: CASSSSLGGEAFF. The CDR3 DNA reads TGTGCCAGCAGCTCCTCCCTCGGGGGTGAAGCTTTCTTT.

Concerning this clone: This specimen includes other DNA sequences encoding the same CDR3. The chain employs TRBV29-1 and TRBJ2-5; 8 bases map to TRBD2. The CDR3 runs 12 residues. Trimming at V came to 4 bases and at J to 2 bases, leaving 0 bases not matched to a gene. From germline, CDR1 is SQVTM and CDR2 ANQGSEA. The CDR3 is CSVGLAQETQYF. CDR3 nucleotides: TGCAGCGTTGGACTAGCGCAAGAGACCCAGTACTTC.

The chain couples TRBV11-1 to TRBJ2-6, with D unresolved. Germline-derived CDR1 and CDR2 are SGHAT and FQDESV (reference sequence). CDR3 size: 18 residues. Trimming removed 5 bases from V and 4 bases from J, with 21 bases in between. The CDR3 nucleotides read TGTGCCAGCAGCCCAATACTCGGGTCTCCGTCAGGGGCCAACGTCCTGACTTTC. Amino acids: CASSPILGSPSGANVLTF.

This clone has only one observation. The chain employs TRBV5-1 and TRBJ2-1; D is ambiguous. The germline V gene has CDR1 SGHRS and CDR2 YFSETQ. Trimming left V 0 bases short and J 10 bases short, with 11 bases between. The length of the CDR3 is 13 residues. The CDR3 reads CASSLASVEEQFF. For the CDR3, the DNA is TGCGCCAGCAGCTTGGCGTCGGTGGAGGAGCAGTTCTTC.

This chain uses TRBV19 with TRBJ1-4, with D hard to call. CDR1 is LNHDA and CDR2 is SQIVND in the germline V gene (reference sequence). The CDR3 runs 11 residues. V was pared by 7 bases and J by 7 bases, with 7 bases between. CDR3 nucleotide sequence: TGTGCCAGTACCGCGAGTGAAAAACTGTTTTTT. This sequence encodes CASTASEKLFF.

The chain is built from TRBV5-1 and TRBJ1-2; weak D call: TRBD1 (6 bases). V was pared by 5 bases and J by 2 bases, with 19 bases between. The CDR3 is made up of 16 amino acids. Germline values: CDR1 SGHRS, CDR2 YFSETQ. The CDR3 sequence is CASRLVVGGRNYGYTF. CDR3 in DNA: TGCGCCAGCAGACTTGTCGTGGGGGGCCGGAACTATGGCTACACCTTC. Looking up the rest from reference TRBV5-1 and TRBJ1-2 gives the full variable domain: KAGVTQTPRYLIKTRGQQVTLSCSPISGHRSVSWYQQTPGQGLQFLFEYFSETQRNKGNFPGRFSGRQFSNSRSEMNVSTLELGDSALYLCASRLVVGGRNYGYTFGSGTRLTVV.

As to this clone: This same CDR3 is encoded by further DNA sequences in the sample. The chain employs TRBV5-1 and TRBJ2-6; D is uncertain. The CDR3 runs to 15 residues. Germline V gene sequence: CDR1 SGHRS, CDR2 YFSETQ. Trimming cost V 4 bases and J 0 bases, with 8 bases left between them. The CDR3 loop reads CASSLARSGANVLTF. CDR3 bases: TGCGCCAGCAGCCTCGCCCGCTCTGGGGCCAACGTCCTGACTTTC.

This chain connects TRBV2 to TRBJ2-1; possible D gene TRBD1, 6 bases. From germline, CDR1 is SNHLY and CDR2 FYNNEI. V shed 5 bases and J shed 0 bases, with 11 bases lying between them. This CDR3 has 15 amino acids. CDR3 region: CASSTQGLSYNEQFF. CDR3 bases: TGTGCCAGCAGTACTCAGGGGCTCTCCTACAATGAGCAGTTCTTC.

This clone has a single count. The chain links TRBV10-2 to TRBJ2-1; 9 bases agree with TRBD2. The CDR3 extends over 15 amino acids. Trimming removed 6 bases from V and 4 bases from J; junction bases left unmatched: 7. Per germline, CDR1 WSHSY and CDR2 SAAADI. CDR3 loop: CASRVGLAPYNEQFF. The CDR3 DNA sequence: TGCGCCAGCAGGGTCGGACTAGCGCCTTACAATGAGCAGTTCTTC.

The V gene is TRBV5-3, the J gene TRBJ1-4; D perhaps matches TRBD1 (5 bases). TRBV5-3 counts as an open reading frame of uncertain function. The CDR3 runs 17 residues. V was clipped by 4 bases and J by 2 bases, with 18 bases between them. CDR3 residues: CARSEPTEGETNEKLFF. In DNA form, the CDR3 reads TGTGCCAGAAGCGAGCCGACAGAGGGAGAGACTAATGAAAAACTGTTTTTT.

This chain links TRBV9 with TRBJ1-2, with D unresolved. CDR3 length: 14 amino acids. Trimming removed 3 bases at V and 0 bases at J, with 9 bases between. Per the germline V gene, CDR1 is SGDLS and CDR2 is YYNGEE. The CDR3 nucleotides are TGTGCCAGCAGCGCCACAAGTGCTAACTATGGCTACACCTTC. Amino acids: CASSATSANYGYTF.

This chain connects TRBV18 to TRBJ1-2, with D possibly TRBD1 on 5 matching bases. This CDR3 is built from 14 residues. V lost 5 bases, J lost 5 bases, and 15 bases lay in between. Per the germline V gene, CDR1 is KGHSH and CDR2 is LQKENI. The CDR3 coding sequence is TGTGCCAGCTCAGAAGGCTGGGGCGGGTATGGCTACACCTTC. It translates to CASSEGWGGYGYTF.

The CDR3 is CASSIRSGFYGYTF. The CDR3 region has the DNA TGTGCCAGCAGCATCCGGTCGGGTTTTTATGGCTACACCTTC. The chain employs TRBV5-6 and TRBJ1-2; D is unclear. The CDR3 is 14 residues long. Looked up from germline, CDR1 is SGHDT and CDR2 is YYEEEE. V was pared by 4 bases and J by 5 bases, with 15 bases between.

The chain employs TRBV4-3 and TRBJ1-2, with D unresolved. Trimming removed 0 bases from V and 4 bases from J, with 12 bases in between. Germline CDR1 is LGHNA and CDR2 is YSLEER. The length of the CDR3 is 15 residues. The CDR3 here is CASSQEVLGGYGYTF. The CDR3 region has the DNA TGCGCCAGCAGCCAAGAAGTATTGGGCGGCTATGGCTACACCTTC.

The chain combines TRBV5-1 with TRBJ2-1; 13 nucleotides match TRBD2. Germline lookup yields CDR1 SGHRS and CDR2 YFSETQ. V lost 4 bases and J lost 5; bases outside the gene matches: 3. The CDR3 contains 15 residues. The CDR3 nucleotides are TGCGCCAGCAGCGAGGGACTAGCGGGAAACAATGAGCAGTTCTTC. Residues: CASSEGLAGNNEQFF.

The V gene is TRBV30, the J gene TRBJ2-7, with 7 bases fitting TRBD1. The CDR3 extends over 13 amino acids. V lost 3 bases, J lost 4 bases, and 6 bases stayed unmatched. The V gene's germline CDR1 is GTSNPN and CDR2 SVGIG (reference sequence). This CDR3 reads CAWSAGTVYEQYF. CDR3 nucleotide sequence: TGTGCCTGGAGCGCCGGGACAGTATACGAGCAGTACTTC.

Remarks on this clone: The sample carries other DNA sequences with the same CDR3. CDR3 DNA sequence: TGTGCCAGCAGCGTAGATGCAGATCAGCCCCAGCATTTT. Encoded protein: CASSVDADQPQHF. This rearrangement joins TRBV9 to TRBJ1-5; D is uncertain. Trimming cost V 0 bases and J 5 bases, with 6 bases left between them. CDR3 length equals 13 residues. CDR1 SGDLS and CDR2 YYNGEE come from the germline V gene.

The chain joins TRBV4-3 to TRBJ1-5; D gene ambiguous. Germline lookup yields CDR1 LGHNA and CDR2 YSLEER. V gave up 0 bases and J gave up 0 bases, with 9 bases separating them. CDR3 size: 16 residues. The CDR3 spells CASSQDIGFSNQPQHF. The CDR3, as DNA: TGCGCCAGCAGCCAAGATATCGGATTTAGCAATCAGCCCCAGCATTTT.

On this clone itself: Other nucleotide sequences from this sample produce the same CDR3. The gene calls are TRBV7-2 and TRBJ2-3, with a tentative D call TRBD2 (6 bases). The length of the CDR3 is 14 residues. Deletions cut 3 bases from V and 4 bases from J, with 11 bases between. Germline values: CDR1 SGHTA, CDR2 FQGNSA. This CDR3 reads CASSFRLVADTQYF. CDR3 nucleotides: TGTGCCAGCAGCTTTAGACTAGTCGCAGATACGCAGTATTTT.

This clone was detected only a few times. Other DNA sequences within the sample encode an identical CDR3. The chain has TRBV28 and TRBJ2-7; D is unclear. The germline V gene has CDR1 MDHEN and CDR2 SYDVKM. The CDR3 spans 11 residues. V was pared by 4 bases and J by 3 bases, with 4 bases between. CDR3 nucleotide sequence: TGTGCCAGCAGTTCCTACTACGAGCAGTACTTC. Its protein is CASSSYYEQYF.

The V call is TRBV11-1, the J call TRBJ2-1, with TRBD1 as a possible D gene (5 bases). This CDR3 has 13 residues. Trimming cost V 5 bases and J 4 bases, with 9 bases left between them. CDR1 SGHAT and CDR2 FQDESV come from the germline V gene (reference sequence). The CDR3 spells CASSGAVYNEQFF. The CDR3 bases are TGTGCCAGCAGCGGGGCGGTGTACAATGAGCAGTTCTTC.

As concerns this clone: Other DNA sequences in the sample encode the same CDR3. The genes are TRBV5-1 and TRBJ1-1; TRBD1 might be the D (5 bases). The CDR3 spans 15 residues. The V end was cut by 1 base, the J end by 0 bases, with 10 bases between. Germline-derived CDR1 and CDR2 are SGHRS and YFSETQ. The CDR3 here is CASSLTGGMNTEAFF. DNA for the CDR3: TGCGCCAGCAGCTTGACGGGGGGGATGAACACTGAAGCTTTCTTT.